The 5 T cell receptor beta chains below all came from one sample that was sequenced in a study of beta chain features in type 1 diabetes. Study-wide results and caveats: When Type 1 diabetes patients were examined, their TCRB CDR3s proved moderately but significantly shorter in all four CD4+ subsets.

Every isolated RNA sample was fully reverse transcribed, so sequencing captured expressed TCRB transcripts. Using immunoSEQ multiplex PCR, the repertoire was profiled, and TCRdb retains in-frame clones only, with some absent. The sample gives some 360,000 clones, roughly 9.8% of which show up once; about 0.6% is in the top ten. These receptors have no identified antigens. Material for sequencing was central memory CD4+ T cells from blood. The receptor set was obtained from a young man with type 1 diabetes.

J is TRBJ1-5 and V is TRBV12-5, with D tentatively TRBD1 (5 bases). This CDR3 is 14 amino acids long. From germline, CDR1 is LGHNT and CDR2 FRNRAP. V lost 7 bases and J 6 bases, leaving 16 bases between the germline ends. The CDR3 is CASARDGVIQPQHF. The CDR3 DNA follows: TGTGCTAGTGCCCGGGACGGAGTAATTCAGCCCCAGCATTTT. Full variable domain (rest looked up from reference TRBV12-5 and TRBJ1-5): DARVTQTPRHKVTEMGQEVTMRCQPILGHNTVFWYRQTMMQGLELLAYFRNRAPLDDSGMPKDRFSAEMPDATLATLKIQPSEPRDSAVYFCASARDGVIQPQHFGDGTRLSIL.

The CDR3: CAWRDTSGNYNEQFF. CDR3 sequence (DNA): TGTGCCTGGAGGGATACTAGCGGGAACTACAATGAGCAGTTCTTC. The V and J genes are TRBV30 and TRBJ2-1; 10 bases match TRBD2. CDR3 length: 15 residues. With 3 bases clipped from V and 3 bases from J, the junction kept 5 bases outside the gene matches. CDR1 is GTSNPN and CDR2 is SVGIG in the germline V gene (reference sequence).

This clone was recorded a few times. The V call is TRBV6-5, the J call TRBJ2-5; 7 bases fit TRBD2. The CDR3 runs 13 residues. Germline values: CDR1 MNHEY, CDR2 SVGAGI. J lost 3 bases, V lost 6 bases, and 4 bases had no gene match. CDR3 nucleotide sequence: TGTGCCAGCAGCAGGGACTACAAAGAGACCCAGTACTTC. It translates to CASSRDYKETQYF.

The chain couples TRBV2 to TRBJ2-5; D possibly matches TRBD1 or TRBD2 (5 bases each). The CDR3 runs to 13 residues. Per germline, CDR1 SNHLY and CDR2 FYNNEI. The V end lost 6 bases, the J end lost 4 bases, and 12 bases lay between the germline ends. The CDR3 DNA is TGTGCCAGCAGGGCCGGGACGCCAGAGACCCAGTACTTC. Its protein is CASRAGTPETQYF. The full variable domain, completed using reference TRBV2 and TRBJ2-5, is EPEVTQTPSHQVTQMGQEVILRCVPISNHLYFYWYRQILGQKVEFLVSFYNNEISEKSEIFDDQFSVERPDGSNFTLKIRSTKLEDSAMYFCASRAGTPETQYFGPGTRLLVL.

This clone appeared a few times. This rearrangement joins TRBV30 to TRBJ1-4; D unclear. With 2 bases removed from V and 4 bases from J, the gap between germline ends came to 14 bases. This CDR3 is 15 amino acids long. Germline V gives CDR1 GTSNPN, CDR2 SVGIG (reference sequence). The CDR3 spells CAWSSAGAFNEKLFF. As DNA, the CDR3 is TGTGCCTGGAGTTCGGCAGGCGCCTTTAATGAAAAACTGTTTTTT.